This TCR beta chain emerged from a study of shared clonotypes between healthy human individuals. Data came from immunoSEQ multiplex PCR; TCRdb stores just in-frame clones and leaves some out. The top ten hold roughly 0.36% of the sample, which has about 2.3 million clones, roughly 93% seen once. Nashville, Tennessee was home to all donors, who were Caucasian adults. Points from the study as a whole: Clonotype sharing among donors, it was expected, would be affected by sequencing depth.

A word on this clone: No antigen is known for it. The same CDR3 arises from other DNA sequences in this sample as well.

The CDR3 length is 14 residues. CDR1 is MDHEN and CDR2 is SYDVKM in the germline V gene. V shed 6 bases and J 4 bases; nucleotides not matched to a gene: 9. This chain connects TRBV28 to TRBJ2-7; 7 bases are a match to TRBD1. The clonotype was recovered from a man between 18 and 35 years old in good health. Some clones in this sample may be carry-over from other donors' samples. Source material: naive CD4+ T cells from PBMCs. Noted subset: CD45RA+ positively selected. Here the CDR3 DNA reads TGTGCCAGCAGGGCGCCGGGACAGATTTACGAGCAGTACTTC. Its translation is CASRAPGQIYEQYF.